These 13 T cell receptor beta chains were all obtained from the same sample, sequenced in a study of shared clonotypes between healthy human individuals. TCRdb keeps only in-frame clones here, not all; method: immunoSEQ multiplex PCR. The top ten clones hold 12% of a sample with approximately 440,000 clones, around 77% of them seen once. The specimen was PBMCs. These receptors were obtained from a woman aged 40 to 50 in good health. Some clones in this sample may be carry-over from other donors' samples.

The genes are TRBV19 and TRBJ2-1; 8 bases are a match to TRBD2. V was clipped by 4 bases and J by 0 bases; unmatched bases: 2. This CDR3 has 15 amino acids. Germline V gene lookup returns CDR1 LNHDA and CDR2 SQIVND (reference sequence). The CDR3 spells CASSKSGSSYNEQFF. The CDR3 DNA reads TGTGCCAGTAGTAAGAGCGGGAGCTCCTACAATGAGCAGTTCTTC.

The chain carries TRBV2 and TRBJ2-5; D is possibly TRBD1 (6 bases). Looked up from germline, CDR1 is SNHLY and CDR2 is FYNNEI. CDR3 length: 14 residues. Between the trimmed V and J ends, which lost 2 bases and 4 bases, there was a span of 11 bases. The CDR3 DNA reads TGTGCCAGCAGTGAAAGGCAGGGGCGAGAGACCCAGTACTTC. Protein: CASSERQGRETQYF.

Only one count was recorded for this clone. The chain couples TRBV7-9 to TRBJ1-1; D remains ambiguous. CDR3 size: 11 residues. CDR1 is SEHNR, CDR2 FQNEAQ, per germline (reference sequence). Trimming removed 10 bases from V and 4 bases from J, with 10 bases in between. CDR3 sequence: CATSEGTEAFF. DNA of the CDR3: TGTGCCACTTCCGAGGGCACTGAAGCTTTCTTT.

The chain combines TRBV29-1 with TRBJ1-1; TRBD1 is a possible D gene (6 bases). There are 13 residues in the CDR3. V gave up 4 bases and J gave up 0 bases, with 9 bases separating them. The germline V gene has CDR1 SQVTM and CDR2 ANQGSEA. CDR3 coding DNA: TGCAGCGTTGGGACAGCGTTGAACACTGAAGCTTTCTTT. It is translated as CSVGTALNTEAFF.

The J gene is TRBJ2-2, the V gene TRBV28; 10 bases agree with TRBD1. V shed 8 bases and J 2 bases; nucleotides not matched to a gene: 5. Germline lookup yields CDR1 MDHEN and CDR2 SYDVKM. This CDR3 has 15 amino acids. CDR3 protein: CASGGTGANTGELFF. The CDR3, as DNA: TGTGCCAGCGGAGGGACAGGGGCTAACACCGGGGAGCTGTTTTTT.

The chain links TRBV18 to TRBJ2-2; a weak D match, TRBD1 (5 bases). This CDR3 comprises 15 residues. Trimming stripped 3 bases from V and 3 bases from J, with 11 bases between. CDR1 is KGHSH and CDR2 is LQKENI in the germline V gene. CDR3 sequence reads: CASSPLTRDTGELFF. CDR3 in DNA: TGTGCCAGCTCACCGCTAACCAGGGACACCGGGGAGCTGTTTTTT. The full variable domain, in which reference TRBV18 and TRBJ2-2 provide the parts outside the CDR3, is NAGVMQNPRHLVRRRGQEARLRCSPMKGHSHVYWYRQLPEEGLKFMVYLQKENIIDESGMPKERFSAEFPKEGPSILRIQQVVRGDSAAYFCASSPLTRDTGELFFGEGSRLTVL.

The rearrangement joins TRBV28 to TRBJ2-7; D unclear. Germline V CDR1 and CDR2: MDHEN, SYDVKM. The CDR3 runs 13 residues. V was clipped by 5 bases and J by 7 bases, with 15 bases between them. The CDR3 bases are TGTGCCAGCAGTCCCCCCTCCAGGCGGGAGCAGTACTTC. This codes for CASSPPSRREQYF.

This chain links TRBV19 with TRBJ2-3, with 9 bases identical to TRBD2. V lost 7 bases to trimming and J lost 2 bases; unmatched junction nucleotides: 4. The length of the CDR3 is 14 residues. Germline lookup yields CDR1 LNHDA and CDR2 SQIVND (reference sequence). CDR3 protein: CASIAGGPTDTQYF. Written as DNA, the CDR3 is TGTGCCAGTATTGCGGGAGGGCCCACAGATACGCAGTATTTT. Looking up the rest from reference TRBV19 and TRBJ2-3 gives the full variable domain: DGGITQSPKYLFRKEGQNVTLSCEQNLNHDAMYWYRQDPGQGLRLIYYSQIVNDFQKGDIAEGYSVSREKKESFPLTVTSAQKNPTAFYLCASIAGGPTDTQYFGPGTRLTVL.

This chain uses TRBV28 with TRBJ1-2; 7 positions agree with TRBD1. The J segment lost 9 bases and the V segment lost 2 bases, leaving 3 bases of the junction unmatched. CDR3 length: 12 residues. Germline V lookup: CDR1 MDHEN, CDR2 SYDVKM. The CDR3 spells CASSLRQGSYTF. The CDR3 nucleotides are TGTGCCAGCAGTTTACGACAGGGTAGCTACACCTTC.

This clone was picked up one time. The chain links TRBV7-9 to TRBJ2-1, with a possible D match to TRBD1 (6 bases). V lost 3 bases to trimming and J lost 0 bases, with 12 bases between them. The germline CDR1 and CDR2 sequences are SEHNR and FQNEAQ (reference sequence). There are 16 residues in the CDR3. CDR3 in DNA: TGTGCCAGCAGCTTTGCAGGGGTTAACTCCTACAATGAGCAGTTCTTC. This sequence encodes CASSFAGVNSYNEQFF.

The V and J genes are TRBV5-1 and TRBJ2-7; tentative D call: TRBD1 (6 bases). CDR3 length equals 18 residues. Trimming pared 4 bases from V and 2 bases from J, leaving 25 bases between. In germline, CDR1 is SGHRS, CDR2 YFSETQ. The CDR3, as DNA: TGCGCCAGCAGCAGTACTAGGGGGAGATGGGAGCCTCCCTACGAGCAGTACTTC. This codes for CASSSTRGRWEPPYEQYF.

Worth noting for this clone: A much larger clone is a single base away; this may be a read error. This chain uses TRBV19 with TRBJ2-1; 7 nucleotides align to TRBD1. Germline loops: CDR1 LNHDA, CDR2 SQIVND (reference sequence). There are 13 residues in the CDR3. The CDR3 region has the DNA TGTGCCAGTAGGAACCAGGGGGTCAATGAGCGGTTCTTC. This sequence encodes CASRNQGVNERFF. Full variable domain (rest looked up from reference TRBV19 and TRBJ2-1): DGGITQSPKYLFRKEGQNVTLSCEQNLNHDAMYWYRQDPGQGLRLIYYSQIVNDFQKGDIAEGYSVSREKKESFPLTVTSAQKNPTAFYLCASRNQGVNERFFGPGTRLTVL.

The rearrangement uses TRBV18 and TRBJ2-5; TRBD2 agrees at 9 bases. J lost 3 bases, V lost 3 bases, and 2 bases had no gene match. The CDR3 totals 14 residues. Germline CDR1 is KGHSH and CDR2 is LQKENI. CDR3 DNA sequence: TGTGCCAGCTCACCCATAGCGGGAGAAGAGACCCAGTACTTC. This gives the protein CASSPIAGEETQYF.